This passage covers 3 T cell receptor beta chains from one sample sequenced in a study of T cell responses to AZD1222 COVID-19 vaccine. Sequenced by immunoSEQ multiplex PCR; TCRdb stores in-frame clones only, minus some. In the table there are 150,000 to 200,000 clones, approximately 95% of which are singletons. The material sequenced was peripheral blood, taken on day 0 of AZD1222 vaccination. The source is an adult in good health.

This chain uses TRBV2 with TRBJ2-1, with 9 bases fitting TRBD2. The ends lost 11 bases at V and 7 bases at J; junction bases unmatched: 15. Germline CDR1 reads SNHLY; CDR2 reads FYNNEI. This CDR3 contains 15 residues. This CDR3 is CAFEGLAGLDNEQFF. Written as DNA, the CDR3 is TGTGCCTTCGAAGGTCTAGCGGGGTTGGATAATGAGCAGTTCTTC.

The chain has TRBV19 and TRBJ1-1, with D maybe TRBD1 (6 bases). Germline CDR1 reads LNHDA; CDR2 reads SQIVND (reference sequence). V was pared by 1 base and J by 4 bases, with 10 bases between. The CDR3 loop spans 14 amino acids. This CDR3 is CASSIGRQVTEAFF. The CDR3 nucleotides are TGTGCCAGTAGTATAGGGCGACAGGTCACTGAAGCTTTCTTT.

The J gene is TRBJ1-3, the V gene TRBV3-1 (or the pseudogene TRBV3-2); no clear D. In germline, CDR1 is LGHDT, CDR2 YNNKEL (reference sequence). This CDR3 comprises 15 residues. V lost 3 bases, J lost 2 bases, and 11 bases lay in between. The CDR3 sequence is CASSQGPDPGNTIYF. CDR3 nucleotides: TGTGCCAGCAGCCAGGGCCCGGACCCTGGAAACACCATATATTTT.